This is a list of T cell receptor beta chains from one sample in a study of blood T cells in healthy people across ages. TCRdb itself ran the 5' RACE reads through MiXCR, one entry per CDR3 protein. The sample has around 600,000 distinct CDR3 sequences, around 48% seen once. Sequencing input: blood. The receptors were gathered from an elderly man in good health. Both conserved end residues are part of each CDR3. The D gene is left open where the match is weak. Expanded clones get a size class; other rows say once, few or many, or leave the size out.

J: TRBJ2-3; size: -; V: TRBV7-6; D: -; DNA: TGTGCCAGCAGCCCCCTGCAGGATACGCAGTATTTT; CDR3: CASSPLQDTQYF
J: TRBJ2-7; size: -; V: TRBV29-1; D: -; DNA: TGCAGCGTTGAAGCGGGAGAACATAAGTACTTC; CDR3: CSVEAGEHKYF
J: TRBJ2-7; size: many; V: TRBV7-9; D: -; DNA: TGTGCCAGCAGCTTAGGAGGGGACCTCTACGAGCAGTACTTC; CDR3: CASSLGGDLYEQYF
J: TRBJ2-1; size: few; V: TRBV20-1; D: TRBD2; DNA: TGCAGTGCTTATCCCGGGACTAAGAATGAGCAGTTCTTC; CDR3: CSAYPGTKNEQFF
J: TRBJ2-6; size: -; V: TRBV7-2; D: TRBD1; DNA: TGTGCCAGCAGCTCGGGACAGATCTCTGGGGCCAACGTCCTGACTTTC; CDR3: CASSSGQISGANVLTF
J: TRBJ2-3; size: -; V: TRBV12-3/TRBV12-4; D: TRBD1; DNA: TGTGCCAGCAGAGAACAGGGGGCATTGGCAGATACGCAGTATTTT; CDR3: CASREQGALADTQYF
J: TRBJ2-1; size: -; V: TRBV7-9; D: TRBD1; DNA: TGTGCCAGCAGCCTCCGGACAGGGACGGATGAGCAGTTCTTC; CDR3: CASSLRTGTDEQFF
J: TRBJ1-1; size: -; V: TRBV2; D: -; DNA: TGTGCCAGCAGGGGTACGGTTAACACTGAAGCTTTCTTT; CDR3: CASRGTVNTEAFF
J: TRBJ2-1; size: few; V: TRBV12-3/TRBV12-4; D: TRBD2; DNA: TGTGCCAGCAGTTTTGCCGCGGGGGGGCCCAATGAGCAGTTCTTC; CDR3: CASSFAAGGPNEQFF
J: TRBJ1-2; size: -; V: TRBV28; D: -; DNA: TGTGCCATCTTACAGGGTGACAACTATGGCTACACCTTC; CDR3: CAILQGDNYGYTF
J: TRBJ1-1; size: -; V: TRBV6-2/TRBV6-3; D: -; DNA: TGTGCCAGCAGTTACCGGGCCTTGAACACTGAAGCTTTCTTT; CDR3: CASSYRALNTEAFF
J: TRBJ2-1; size: -; V: TRBV7-9; D: -; DNA: TGTGCCATCCCCGGGGCGGGTTCCTACAATGAGCAGTTCTTC; CDR3: CAIPGAGSYNEQFF
J: TRBJ2-3; size: few; V: TRBV7-9; D: -; DNA: TGTGCCAGCAGCTTAGCACAGGCCGAGCCCACAGATACGCAGTATTTT; CDR3: CASSLAQAEPTDTQYF
J: TRBJ2-3; size: -; V: TRBV20-1; D: TRBD2; DNA: TGCAGTGCTGACGGGACTAGCCAAGCAGATACGCAGTATTTT; CDR3: CSADGTSQADTQYF
J: TRBJ2-1; size: -; V: TRBV6-5; D: TRBD2; DNA: TGTGCCAGCAGTTACAGGCTAGCGGTCTACAATGAGCAGTTCTTC; CDR3: CASSYRLAVYNEQFF
J: TRBJ2-7; size: -; V: TRBV30; D: -; DNA: TGTGCCTGGAGTGTAGGTCGTGGAGGGCTCTCCTACGAGCAGTACTTC; CDR3: CAWSVGRGGLSYEQYF
J: TRBJ2-6; size: -; V: TRBV20-1; D: -; DNA: TGCAGTGCGGGGACATCAGGGGCCAACGTCCTGACTTTC; CDR3: CSAGTSGANVLTF
J: TRBJ2-3; size: -; V: TRBV4-2; D: -; DNA: TGTGCCAGCAGCCAAGTAACGGCTGATACGCGGTATTTT; CDR3: CASSQVTADTRYF
J: TRBJ1-2; size: -; V: TRBV2; D: -; DNA: TGTGCCAGCAGTGTAGGGGGGAGAGTTGGCTACACCTTC; CDR3: CASSVGGRVGYTF
J: TRBJ2-7; size: -; V: TRBV7-9; D: -; DNA: TGTGCCAGCAGCTTAGGGGCGACCAGAGGGTCGTACGAGCAGTACTTC; CDR3: CASSLGATRGSYEQYF
J: TRBJ2-3; size: many; V: TRBV12-3/TRBV12-4; D: -; DNA: TGTGCCAGCAGTCTAGGTTCAGATACGCAGTATTTT; CDR3: CASSLGSDTQYF
J: TRBJ2-2; size: -; V: TRBV2; D: TRBD2; DNA: TGTGCCAGCAGGGAAATGGCGGGGGGTTTAGGGGAGCTGTTTTTT; CDR3: CASREMAGGLGELFF
J: TRBJ1-6; size: -; V: TRBV29-1; D: -; DNA: TGCAGCGGAACCCGGGACGGATCTAATTCACCCCTCCACTTT; CDR3: CSGTRDGSNSPLHF
J: TRBJ1-2; size: many; V: TRBV7-9; D: -; DNA: TGTGCCAGCAGCGGTCCGGGACAACGATTGGGGGGCTACACCTTC; CDR3: CASSGPGQRLGGYTF
J: TRBJ1-1; size: few; V: TRBV21-1; D: -; DNA: TGTGCCAGCCCCCCCCTTAGCAGCGAGACTGAAGCTTTCTTT; CDR3: CASPPLSSETEAFF
J: TRBJ1-2; size: few; V: TRBV12-3/TRBV12-4; D: -; DNA: TGTGCCAGCAGTTCTGTACTAGCGGGAGGCTACACCTTC; CDR3: CASSSVLAGGYTF
J: TRBJ2-5; size: -; V: TRBV4-1; D: TRBD2; DNA: TGCGCCAGCAGCCAAGTAGGAGCGGGAAAAGAGACCCAGTACTTC; CDR3: CASSQVGAGKETQYF
J: TRBJ2-1; size: few; V: TRBV9; D: -; DNA: TGTGCCAGCAGCGTAGATGGGGGGCACAATGAGCAGTTCTTC; CDR3: CASSVDGGHNEQFF
J: TRBJ2-1; size: many; V: TRBV4-3; D: TRBD2; DNA: TGCGCCAGCAGCCAAGATCCGTTCGGGGGGTACAATGAGCAGTTCTTC; CDR3: CASSQDPFGGYNEQFF
J: TRBJ2-3; size: -; V: TRBV9; D: -; DNA: TGTGCCAGCAGCGGGAAAGTTAGAGGAGATACGCAGTATTTT; CDR3: CASSGKVRGDTQYF
J: TRBJ2-7; size: few; V: TRBV7-2; D: TRBD2; DNA: TGTGCCAGCAGCTTCGTTCTAGCGGGATCCTACGAGCAGTACTTC; CDR3: CASSFVLAGSYEQYF
J: TRBJ1-1; size: few; V: TRBV7-2; D: -; DNA: TGTGCCAGCAGCTCCCGGGGGTCTTCGAACACTGAAGCTTTCTTT; CDR3: CASSSRGSSNTEAFF
J: TRBJ2-5; size: -; V: TRBV7-2; D: TRBD2; DNA: TGTGCCAGCAGCACCGCTAGCGGGAGCCGAGAGACCCAGTACTTC; CDR3: CASSTASGSRETQYF
J: TRBJ1-6; size: few; V: TRBV7-9; D: TRBD1; DNA: TGTGCCAGCAGCCTAGGACAGGCCTTCTCACCCCTCCACTTT; CDR3: CASSLGQAFSPLHF
J: TRBJ2-1; size: -; V: TRBV6-5; D: TRBD2; DNA: TGTGCCAGCAGTTACTCGAGACTAGCGCGGAGCTCCTACAATGAGCAGTTCTTC; CDR3: CASSYSRLARSSYNEQFF
J: TRBJ2-7; size: few; V: TRBV5-1; D: TRBD1; DNA: TGCGCCAGCAGCTGGACAGGGCCCCCCTACGAGCAGTACTTC; CDR3: CASSWTGPPYEQYF
J: TRBJ2-3; size: -; V: TRBV5-1; D: -; DNA: TGCGCCAGCAGCTCCACCGGGCCTCGCGGAGATACGCAGTATTTT; CDR3: CASSSTGPRGDTQYF
J: TRBJ2-2; size: -; V: TRBV4-1; D: TRBD1; DNA: TGCGCCAGCAGCCAAGCTACAGGGGGCTTGCTCACCGGGGAGCTGTTTTTT; CDR3: CASSQATGGLLTGELFF
J: TRBJ2-7; size: -; V: TRBV7-2; D: TRBD2; DNA: TGTGCCAGCAGCCTAGCGGGAGTGTTTAATGAGCAGTACTTC; CDR3: CASSLAGVFNEQYF
J: TRBJ2-5; size: -; V: TRBV11-2; D: -; DNA: TGTGCCAGCAGCTTGCTTATTCGTCGGGGTGGCGAGACCCAGTACTTC; CDR3: CASSLLIRRGGETQYF
J: TRBJ1-4; size: -; V: TRBV28; D: TRBD1; DNA: TGTGCCAGCAGTCTTTACAGGGGCCTTCATGAAAAACTGTTTTTT; CDR3: CASSLYRGLHEKLFF
J: TRBJ2-4; size: -; V: TRBV20-1; D: TRBD2; DNA: TGCAGTGCTAGAGATCTGGGGGGGGTAACCAAAAACATTCAGTACTTC; CDR3: CSARDLGGVTKNIQYF
J: TRBJ1-5; size: few; V: TRBV12-3/TRBV12-4; D: TRBD1; DNA: TGTGCCAGCAGTCAACAGGGGGGCAATCAGCCCCAGCATTTT; CDR3: CASSQQGGNQPQHF
J: TRBJ1-5; size: -; V: TRBV20-1; D: -; DNA: TGCAGTGCCAGAGGACCGAGTAGCAATCAGCCCCAGCATTTT; CDR3: CSARGPSSNQPQHF
J: TRBJ2-7; size: -; V: TRBV7-3; D: -; DNA: TGTGCCAACAGCTACAGACACGGAACCTACGAGCAGTACTTC; CDR3: CANSYRHGTYEQYF
J: TRBJ1-1; size: -; V: TRBV5-1; D: TRBD1; DNA: TGCGCCAGCAGCGCCATAGGACAGGGGAACACTGAAGCTTTCTTT; CDR3: CASSAIGQGNTEAFF
J: TRBJ2-3; size: -; V: TRBV12-3/TRBV12-4; D: TRBD2; DNA: TGTGCCAGCAGTTTTTCGGGGGGATGGGTCGCAGATACGCAGTATTTT; CDR3: CASSFSGGWVADTQYF
J: TRBJ2-7; size: few; V: TRBV11-2; D: TRBD2; DNA: TGTGCCAGCAGCTTAGCACTAGCGGGGGGTTACTACGAGCAGTACTTC; CDR3: CASSLALAGGYYEQYF
J: TRBJ2-7; size: -; V: TRBV9; D: -; DNA: TGTGCCAGCAGCGCAGGACGGTTTTGGGGTGAGCAGTACTTC; CDR3: CASSAGRFWGEQYF
J: TRBJ2-4; size: -; V: TRBV29-1; D: -; DNA: TGCAGCGTTGAAGATGGGCTAAACATTCAGTACTTC; CDR3: CSVEDGLNIQYF
J: TRBJ1-1; size: few; V: TRBV3-1; D: -; DNA: TGTGCCAGCAGCCAAGATTCTATAATTGAAGCTTTCTTT; CDR3: CASSQDSIIEAFF
J: TRBJ2-1; size: -; V: TRBV3-1; D: -; DNA: TGTGCCAGCAGCCAGACGGCCCCGGTCGGGCAGTTCTTC; CDR3: CASSQTAPVGQFF
J: TRBJ1-1; size: -; V: TRBV12-3/TRBV12-4; D: -; DNA: TGTGCCAGCAGAAGCGACGGGAACACTGAAGCTTTCTTT; CDR3: CASRSDGNTEAFF
J: TRBJ2-7; size: -; V: TRBV6-6; D: TRBD2; DNA: TGTGCCAGCAGCCACCATGCCGGGACTAAGCTCTACGAGCAGTACTTC; CDR3: CASSHHAGTKLYEQYF
J: TRBJ2-5; size: few; V: TRBV20-1; D: TRBD2; DNA: TGCAGTGCTATAGGACTAGCGGGCCCCGGGGAGACCCAGTACTTC; CDR3: CSAIGLAGPGETQYF